This entry lists 15 T cell receptor beta chains sequenced from one sample in a study of shared clonotypes between healthy human individuals. Some clones are missing from TCRdb's copy, which holds only in-frame ones; the method was immunoSEQ multiplex PCR. Of fewer than 500,000 clones listed, about 79% were seen once; the top ten hold around 13%. Sequencing was carried out using PBMCs. These receptors were collected from a woman aged 40 to 55 in good health. Some clones in this sample may be carry-over from other donors' samples.

This clone was counted ten times or more. The genes are TRBV5-5 and TRBJ1-1; D uncertain. Between the trimmed V and J ends, which lost 6 bases and 3 bases, there was a span of 12 bases. The germline V gene has CDR1 SGHKS and CDR2 YYEKEE (reference sequence). CDR3 length: 13 amino acids. This chain's CDR3 is CASTRTEYTEAFF. As DNA, the CDR3 is TGTGCCAGCACCCGGACCGAGTACACTGAAGCTTTCTTT. The full variable domain, its missing parts supplied by reference TRBV5-5 and TRBJ1-1, is DAGVTQSPTHLIKTRGQQVTLRCSPISGHKSVSWYQQVLGQGPQFIFQYYEKEERGRGNFPDRFSARQFPNYSSELNVNALLLGDSALYLCASTRTEYTEAFFGQGTRLTVV.

The chain employs TRBV19 and TRBJ2-1; TRBD2 matches at 11 bases. The J segment lost 2 bases and the V segment lost 8 bases, leaving 5 bases of the junction unmatched. The CDR3 spans 15 residues. Per the germline V gene, CDR1 is LNHDA and CDR2 is SQIVND (reference sequence). CDR3: CASGLAGGPYNEQFF. Written as DNA, the CDR3 is TGTGCCAGTGGGCTAGCGGGAGGTCCCTACAATGAGCAGTTCTTC.

The CDR3 DNA is TGTGCCACCCCCGGGACACCTCCCTATGGCTACACCTTC. Protein sequence: CATPGTPPYGYTF. The chain links TRBV7-9 to TRBJ1-2, with D possibly TRBD1 on 6 matching bases. CDR3 length equals 13 residues. CDR1 is SEHNR and CDR2 is FQNEAQ in the germline V gene (reference sequence). The V gene lost 10 bases and the J gene lost 4 bases, with 16 bases spanning the gap.

This clone has just a few counts. The genes are TRBV6-6 and TRBJ1-3; TRBD1 matches 8 bases. Trimming cost V 2 bases and J 4 bases; bases outside gene matches: 1. Germline CDR1 and CDR2: MNHNY and SVGAGI (reference sequence). There are 14 residues in the CDR3. CDR3 nucleotides: TGTGCCAGCAGTTACCGGACAGGGGGAAACACCATATATTTT. The encoded protein is CASSYRTGGNTIYF.

V and J are TRBV19 and TRBJ1-1, with D tentatively TRBD1 (5 bases). V was pared by 1 base and J by 4 bases, with 13 bases between. CDR1 and CDR2 from the germline V gene are LNHDA and SQIVND (reference sequence). CDR3 length equals 15 residues. The CDR3 nucleotides read TGTGCCAGTAGTATAGTCACAGGTCTAGGCACTGAAGCTTTCTTT. This sequence encodes CASSIVTGLGTEAFF.

V is TRBV7-9 and J is TRBJ1-2; perhaps TRBD1 as D (5 bases). The CDR3 has 13 residues. Trimming left V 3 bases short and J 7 bases short, with 12 bases between. The germline CDR1 and CDR2 sequences are SEHNR and FQNEAQ (reference sequence). The CDR3 region is CASSFGGEGGYTF. Here the CDR3 DNA reads TGTGCCAGCAGCTTTGGGGGAGAGGGTGGCTACACCTTC.

V usage is TRBV6-1 and J usage is TRBJ2-3; 9 bases line up with TRBD2. The CDR3 is 15 amino acids. Germline CDR1 and CDR2: MNHNS and SASEGT. With V trimmed by 6 bases and J by 2 bases, 6 bases remained unmatched. The CDR3 spells CASSSTSGHTDTQYF. CDR3 nucleotide sequence: TGTGCCAGCAGCTCGACTAGCGGACACACAGATACGCAGTATTTT.

The genes are TRBV19 and TRBJ2-1, with a weak D call TRBD2 (6 bases). V was clipped by 5 bases and J by 10 bases, with 21 bases between them. Germline V CDR1 and CDR2: LNHDA, SQIVND (reference sequence). The CDR3 extends over 15 amino acids. CDR3 residues: CASSSSAGLLEEQFF. DNA of the CDR3: TGTGCCAGTAGTTCCTCCGCGGGGTTACTGGAAGAGCAGTTCTTC. The full variable domain, completed using reference TRBV19 and TRBJ2-1, is DGGITQSPKYLFRKEGQNVTLSCEQNLNHDAMYWYRQDPGQGLRLIYYSQIVNDFQKGDIAEGYSVSREKKESFPLTVTSAQKNPTAFYLCASSSSAGLLEEQFFGPGTRLTVL.

CDR3 nucleotide sequence: TGCGCCAGCAGCCAAGGGGCCCGATGGCCCAATGAGCAGTTCTTC. It yields the protein CASSQGARWPNEQFF. The rearrangement uses TRBV4-1 and TRBJ2-1; no reliable D call. The CDR3 has 15 amino acids. Trimming stripped 1 base from V and 6 bases from J, with 13 bases between. Per germline, CDR1 MGHRA and CDR2 YSYEKL.

The chain employs TRBV19 and TRBJ1-4, with a weak D call TRBD1 (6 bases). The CDR3 spans 13 residues. The V gene lost 6 bases and the J gene lost 7 bases, with 12 bases spanning the gap. CDR1 and CDR2 (germline): LNHDA, SQIVND (reference sequence). The CDR3 region is CASSTAGVEKLFF. In DNA form, the CDR3 reads TGTGCCAGTAGCACGGCAGGGGTTGAAAAACTGTTTTTT.

Only a few counts were recorded for this clone. The rearrangement joins TRBV6-6 to TRBJ2-7; D unresolved. V was cut by 2 bases and J by 7 bases, with 9 bases left in between. Germline V gene data show CDR1 as MNHNY and CDR2 as SVGAGI (reference sequence). The CDR3 is made up of 12 amino acids. The CDR3 DNA reads TGTGCCAGCAGTTACATGGACCGGGAGCAGTACTTC. Its protein product is CASSYMDREQYF.

This chain links TRBV1 with TRBJ1-2. TRBV1 is classified as a pseudogene. The length of the CDR3 is 10 residues. CDR3 sequence: CTSSQGVGTF. In DNA, the CDR3 is TGCACCAGCAGCCAAGGGGTGGGCACCTTC.

In this sample, this clone turned up a few times. The chain combines TRBV4-2 with TRBJ2-7; TRBD2 agrees at 7 bases. Unmatched junction bases numbered 6, after V lost 1 base and J lost 6 bases. This CDR3 contains 14 residues. Germline CDR1 and CDR2: LGHNA and YNFKEQ. The CDR3 DNA reads as TGTGCCAGCAGCCAAGCGAGCGGGGAGCTCGAGCAGTACTTC. Translated: CASSQASGELEQYF.

This clone was recorded a few times. As DNA, the CDR3 is TGTGCCAGCAGCCAATTGGTCAGCACGTCCGAAAAACTGTTTTTT. This gives the protein CASSQLVSTSEKLFF. V usage is TRBV16 and J usage is TRBJ1-4; no clear D. Germline lookup yields CDR1 KGHSY and CDR2 FQNENV. V lost 1 base to trimming and J lost 8 bases, with 14 bases between them. The CDR3 extends over 15 amino acids.

The V call is TRBV6-5, the J call TRBJ1-4; D call uncertain. The germline CDR1 and CDR2 sequences are MNHEY and SVGAGI. CDR3 size: 12 residues. V lost 6 bases and J lost 10, with 12 bases in between. CDR3 sequence reads: CASSWRDGKLFF. The CDR3 region has the DNA TGTGCCAGCAGCTGGCGGGATGGAAAACTGTTTTTT.